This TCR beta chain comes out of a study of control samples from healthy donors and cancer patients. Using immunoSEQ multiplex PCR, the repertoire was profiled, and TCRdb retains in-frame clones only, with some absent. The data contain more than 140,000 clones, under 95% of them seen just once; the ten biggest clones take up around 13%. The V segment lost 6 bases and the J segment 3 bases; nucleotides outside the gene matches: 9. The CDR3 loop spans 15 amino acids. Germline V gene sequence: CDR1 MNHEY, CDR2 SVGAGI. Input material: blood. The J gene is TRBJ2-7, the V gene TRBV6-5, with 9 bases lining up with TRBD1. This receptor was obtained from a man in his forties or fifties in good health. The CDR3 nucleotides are TGTGCCAGCAGGCGGGGACAGGGACCCCTCTACGAGCAGTACTTC. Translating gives CASRRGQGPLYEQYF.